This T cell receptor beta chain was sequenced for a study of blood T cell repertoires in COVID-19. The wider study: The study drew acute and convalescent COVID-19 samples from the United States, Italy and Spain. Nucleic acid was either cDNA or gDNA, and it came from T cells, B-cell-depleted T cells, or PBMCs.

Germline lookup yields CDR1 LGHNA and CDR2 YSLEER. This CDR3 is 17 amino acids long. Trimming took 0 bases from V and 1 from J, leaving 15 bases between them. The authors' processing: Estimation of nucleated cell counts was performed using reference gene primer amplification. Clones were read by immunoSEQ multiplex PCR, and TCRdb kept only the in-frame ones, dropping some. For V, J and clone size, that table is used; D and trimming come from the DNA. The table includes around 74,000 clones, about 92% detected once. The chain employs TRBV4-3 and TRBJ1-2; the D gene is possibly TRBD1 (5 bases). Specimen: peripheral blood. This sequence was found in a woman aged 80 or over with active or convalescent COVID-19. The CDR3 loop reads CASSQDAGSGGNYGYTF. CDR3 nucleotides: TGCGCCAGCAGCCAAGATGCGGGGAGTGGGGGTAACTATGGCTACACCTTC.